These 14 T cell receptor beta chains came from one sample sequenced in a study of blood T cells in healthy people across ages. Combining a sample-barcoded 5' primer with a J-beta primer mix, a second PCR ran for 7 to 11 cycles. TCRdb used MiXCR to reprocess the 5' RACE reads, holding one entry per CDR3 protein. Of some 700,000 distinct CDR3 sequences in the sample, roughly 43% were seen once. The sequenced sample was blood. These receptors originate from a woman between 55 and 75 years old in good health.

This clonotype was detected a few times. This rearrangement joins TRBV10-3 to TRBJ2-7; 8 bases align to TRBD2. The CDR3 consists of 17 residues. Germline V lookup: CDR1 ENHRY, CDR2 SYGVKD. The V and J ends lost 0 bases and 7 bases, in that order; junction bases with no gene match: 14. As DNA, the CDR3 is TGTGCCATCAGTGAGTCGACTCGGGGGGGAGGGCCGTTGGAGCAGTACTTC. It translates to CAISESTRGGGPLEQYF.

This rearrangement joins TRBV10-3 to TRBJ2-5; perhaps TRBD2 as D (5 bases). The J call may be in error: the DNA end matches TRBJ2-7 better. Germline loops: CDR1 ENHRY, CDR2 SYGVKD. This CDR3 region has 12 residues. In DNA, the CDR3 is TGTGCCATCAAGGCTAGCAAGTACGAGCAGTACTTC. Translating it yields CAIKASKYEQYF.

This clonotype was detected only a few times. The chain employs TRBV20-1 and TRBJ2-5; D may correspond to TRBD1 or TRBD2 (6 bases each). The V end lost 0 bases, the J end lost 3 bases, and 14 bases lay between the germline ends. Germline CDR1 DFQATT, CDR2 SNEGSKA (reference sequence). The CDR3 is 15 residues long. CDR3 DNA: TGCAGTGCTAGAGATCCGGGGGCGGCTGAAGAGACCCAGTACTTC. Its translation is CSARDPGAAEETQYF.

Turning to this clonotype: A much larger clone lies one base from this, so it may be a read error. The chain couples TRBV29-1 to TRBJ2-7; D may be TRBD1 (6 bases). Looked up from germline, CDR1 is SQVTM and CDR2 is ANQGSEA. Trimming took 7 bases from V and 3 from J, leaving 19 bases between them. The CDR3 has 14 amino acids. CDR3 sequence reads: CSADGAGTNYEQYF. DNA for the CDR3: TGCAGCGCAGACGGGGCCGGGACAAACTACGAGCAGTACTTC.

This clonotype appeared a few times. V and J are TRBV7-9 and TRBJ1-5; 8 positions agree with TRBD1. Germline lookup yields CDR1 SEHNR and CDR2 FQNEAQ (reference sequence). The CDR3 runs to 14 residues. V shed 5 bases and J 6 bases; nucleotides not matched to a gene: 6. The DNA of the CDR3 is TGTGCCAGCAGCACGGACAGGGTGGTTCAGCCCCAGCATTTT. Amino acids: CASSTDRVVQPQHF.

The CDR3 spells CSARSDRDTKNIQYF. CDR3 nucleotide sequence: TGCAGTGCCCGATCGGACAGAGACACCAAAAACATTCAGTACTTC. V is TRBV20-1 and J is TRBJ2-4, with TRBD1 as a possible D gene (6 bases). Germline CDR1 and CDR2: DFQATT and SNEGSKA (reference sequence). V was pared by 6 bases and J by 2 bases, with 17 bases between. The CDR3 length is 15 residues.

The chain recombines TRBV14 with TRBJ2-1; D perhaps matches TRBD2 (6 bases). The CDR3 is made up of 15 amino acids. V lost 5 bases and J lost 10, with 21 bases in between. The germline CDR1 and CDR2 sequences are SGHDN and FVKESK. The CDR3: CASSRVGGAWGEQFF. Written as DNA, the CDR3 is TGTGCCAGCAGCAGAGTCGGCGGGGCCTGGGGGGAGCAGTTCTTC. The whole variable domain, filled in from reference TRBV14 and TRBJ2-1, reads EAGVTQFPSHSVIEKGQTVTLRCDPISGHDNLYWYRRVMGKEIKFLLHFVKESKQDESGMPNNRFLAERTGGTYSTLKVQPAELEDSGVYFCASSRVGGAWGEQFFGPGTRLTVL.

This chain connects TRBV13 to TRBJ2-1; 11 positions match TRBD2. Germline-derived CDR1 and CDR2 are PRHDT and FYEKMQ (reference sequence). The CDR3 totals 16 residues. Germline trimming cut 5 bases from V and 3 bases from J; bases unmatched to any gene: 6. The CDR3, as DNA: TGTGCCAGCAGCCCTATACTAGCGGGAGTCTACAATGAGCAGTTCTTC. This gives the protein CASSPILAGVYNEQFF.

The V call is TRBV5-1, the J call TRBJ2-1, with 7 bases aligning to TRBD2. Trimming removed 0 bases from V and 5 bases from J; junction bases left unmatched: 8. CDR1 is SGHRS and CDR2 is YFSETQ in the germline V gene. The CDR3 runs to 16 residues. In nucleotides, the CDR3 is TGCGCCAGCAGCTTGGTCGGACTAGGCCAAAACAATGAGCAGTTCTTC. Its protein is CASSLVGLGQNNEQFF.

The chain couples TRBV6-1 to TRBJ2-1; tentative D call: TRBD1 (6 bases). The ends were cut back, 11 bases at V and 5 bases at J, with 16 bases in the middle. Germline V gene sequence: CDR1 MNHNS, CDR2 SASEGT. This CDR3 is built from 13 residues. CDR3 sequence reads: CAGGQGYNNEQFF. CDR3 DNA sequence: TGTGCCGGCGGGCAGGGGTACAACAATGAGCAGTTCTTC.

As to this clonotype: With a much larger clone just one base away, this may be a read error. The chain carries TRBV29-1 and TRBJ2-7; 12 nucleotides agree with TRBD2. The CDR3 is 13 residues long. Germline assignment: CDR1 SQVTM and CDR2 ANQGSEA. The trim removed 7 bases at V and 7 bases at J, leaving 8 bases unmatched. CDR3 in amino acids: CSGVLAGGLEQYF. The CDR3 DNA follows: TGCAGCGGAGTACTAGCGGGAGGTTTGGAGCAGTACTTC.

This clonotype was seen repeatedly, ten times or more. The chain combines TRBV30 with TRBJ1-2; 11 positions match TRBD1. Per the germline V gene, CDR1 is GTSNPN and CDR2 is SVGIG (reference sequence). This CDR3 spans 15 amino acids. Germline trimming cut 1 base from V and 2 bases from J; bases unmatched to any gene: 3. CDR3 amino acids: CAWSGTGGWNYGYTF. The CDR3 nucleotides read TGTGCCTGGAGTGGGACAGGGGGCTGGAACTATGGCTACACCTTC.

This clonotype was observed at least ten times. CDR3 nucleotides: TGCGCCAGCAGAGTGACTAGCGGGGGGGCCTGTGAGCAGTTCTTC. Protein product: CASRVTSGGACEQFF. V gene TRBV5-1 combines with J gene TRBJ2-1; 14 bases are shared with TRBD2. The CDR3 totals 15 residues. Trimming cost V 5 bases and J 9 bases; bases outside gene matches: 7. Germline CDR1 is SGHRS and CDR2 is YFSETQ.

The V and J genes are TRBV6-5 and TRBJ1-6; D is unclear. Trimming took off 4 bases at V and 4 bases at J, with 11 bases between the two ends. This CDR3 has 15 amino acids. The germline gives CDR1 MNHEY, CDR2 SVGAGI. The CDR3 bases are TGTGCCAGCAGTTCCACGGAGACATATAATTCACCCCTCCACTTT. Translating it yields CASSSTETYNSPLHF.